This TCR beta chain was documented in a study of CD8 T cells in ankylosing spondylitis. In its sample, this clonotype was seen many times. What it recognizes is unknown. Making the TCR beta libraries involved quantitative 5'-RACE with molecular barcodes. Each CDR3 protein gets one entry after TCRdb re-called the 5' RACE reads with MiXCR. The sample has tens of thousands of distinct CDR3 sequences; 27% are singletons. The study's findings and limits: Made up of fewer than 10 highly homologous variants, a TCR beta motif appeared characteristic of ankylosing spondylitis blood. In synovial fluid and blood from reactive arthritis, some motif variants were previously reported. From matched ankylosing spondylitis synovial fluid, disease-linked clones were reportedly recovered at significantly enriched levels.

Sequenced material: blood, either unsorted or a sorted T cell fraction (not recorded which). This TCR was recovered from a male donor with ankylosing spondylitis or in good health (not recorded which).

The CDR3 sequence is CASSLTVDGYSGNTIYF. DNA for the CDR3: TGCGCCAGCAGCTTGACGGTGGACGGTTACTCTGGAAACACCATATATTTT. This chain connects TRBV5-1 to TRBJ1-3; D ambiguous. The CDR3 is 17 residues long. Germline V gene lookup returns CDR1 SGHRS and CDR2 YFSETQ. V lost 1 base and J 0 bases, leaving 14 bases between the germline ends.